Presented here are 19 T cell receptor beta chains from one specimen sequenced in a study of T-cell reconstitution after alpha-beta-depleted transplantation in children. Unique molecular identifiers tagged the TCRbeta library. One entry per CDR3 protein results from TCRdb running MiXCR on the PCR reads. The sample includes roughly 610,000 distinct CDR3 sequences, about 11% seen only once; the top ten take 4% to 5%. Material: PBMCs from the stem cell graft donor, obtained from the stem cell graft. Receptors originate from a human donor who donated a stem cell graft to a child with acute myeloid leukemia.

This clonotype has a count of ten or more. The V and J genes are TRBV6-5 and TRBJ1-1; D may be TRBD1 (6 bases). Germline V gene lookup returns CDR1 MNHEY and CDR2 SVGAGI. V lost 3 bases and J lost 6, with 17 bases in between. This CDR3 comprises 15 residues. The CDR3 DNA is TGTGCCAGCAGTTATTCATGGGACACAGCATCTGAAGCTTTCTTT. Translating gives CASSYSWDTASEAFF.

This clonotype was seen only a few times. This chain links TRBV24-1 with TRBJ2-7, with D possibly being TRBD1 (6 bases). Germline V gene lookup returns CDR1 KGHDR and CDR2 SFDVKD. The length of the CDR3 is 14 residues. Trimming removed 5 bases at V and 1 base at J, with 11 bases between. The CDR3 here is CATSVGQISYEQYF. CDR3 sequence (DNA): TGTGCCACCAGTGTAGGACAGATATCCTACGAGCAGTACTTC.

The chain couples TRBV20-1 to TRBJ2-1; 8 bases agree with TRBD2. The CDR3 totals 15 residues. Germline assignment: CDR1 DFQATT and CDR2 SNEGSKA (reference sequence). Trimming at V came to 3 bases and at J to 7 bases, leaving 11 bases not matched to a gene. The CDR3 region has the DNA TGCAGTGCTAGCTTTCCCGTCGGGAGGGCGAATGAGCAGTTCTTC. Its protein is CSASFPVGRANEQFF.

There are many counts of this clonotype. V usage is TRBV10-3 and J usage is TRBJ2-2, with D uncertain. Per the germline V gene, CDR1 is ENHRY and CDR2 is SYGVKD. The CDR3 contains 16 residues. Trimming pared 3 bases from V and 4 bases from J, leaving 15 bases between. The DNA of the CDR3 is TGTGCCATCAGTGATCCCCTCATTCGACCCACCGGGGAGCTGTTTTTT. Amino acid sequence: CAISDPLIRPTGELFF.

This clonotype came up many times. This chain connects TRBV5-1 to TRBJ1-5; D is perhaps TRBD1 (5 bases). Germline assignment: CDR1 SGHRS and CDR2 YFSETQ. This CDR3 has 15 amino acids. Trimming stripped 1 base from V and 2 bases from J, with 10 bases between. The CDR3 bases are TGCGCCAGCAGCTTGTCGGGGGATCGCAATCAGCCCCAGCATTTT. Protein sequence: CASSLSGDRNQPQHF.

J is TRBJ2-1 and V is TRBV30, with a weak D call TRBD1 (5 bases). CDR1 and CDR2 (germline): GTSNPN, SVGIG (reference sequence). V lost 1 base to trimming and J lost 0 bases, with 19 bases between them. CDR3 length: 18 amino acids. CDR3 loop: CAWSEGHIVGRSYNEQFF. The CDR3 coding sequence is TGTGCCTGGAGTGAGGGCCACATAGTGGGGCGCTCCTACAATGAGCAGTTCTTC. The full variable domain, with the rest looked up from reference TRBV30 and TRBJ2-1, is SQTIHQWPATLVQPVGSPLSLECTVEGTSNPNLYWYRQAAGRGLQLLFYSVGIGQISSEVPQNLSASRPQDRQFILSSKKLLLSDSGFYLCAWSEGHIVGRSYNEQFFGPGTRLTVL.

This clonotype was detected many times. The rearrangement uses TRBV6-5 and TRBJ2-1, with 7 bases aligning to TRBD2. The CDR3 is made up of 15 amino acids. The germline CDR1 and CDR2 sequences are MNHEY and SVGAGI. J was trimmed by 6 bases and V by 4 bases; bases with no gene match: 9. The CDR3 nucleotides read TGTGCCAGCAGTTTTGGACTAGAGGCAGTCAATGAGCAGTTCTTC. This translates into CASSFGLEAVNEQFF.

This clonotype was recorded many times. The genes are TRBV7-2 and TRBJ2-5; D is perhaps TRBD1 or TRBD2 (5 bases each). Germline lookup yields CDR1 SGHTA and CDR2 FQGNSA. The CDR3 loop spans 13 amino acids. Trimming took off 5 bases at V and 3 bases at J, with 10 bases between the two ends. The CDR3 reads CASSRGTEETQYF. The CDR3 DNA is TGTGCCAGCAGCCGTGGGACCGAAGAGACCCAGTACTTC.

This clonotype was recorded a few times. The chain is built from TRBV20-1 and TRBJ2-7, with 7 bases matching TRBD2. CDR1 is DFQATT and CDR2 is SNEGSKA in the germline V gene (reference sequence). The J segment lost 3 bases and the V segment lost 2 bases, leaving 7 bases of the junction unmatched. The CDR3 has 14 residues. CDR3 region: CSARLVGGSYEQYF. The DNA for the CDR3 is TGCAGTGCTAGACTGGTTGGCGGGAGCTACGAGCAGTACTTC.

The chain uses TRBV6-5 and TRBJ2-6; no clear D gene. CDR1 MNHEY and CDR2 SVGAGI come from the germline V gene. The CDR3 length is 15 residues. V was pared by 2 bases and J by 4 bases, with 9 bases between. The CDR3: CASSYGSPGANVLTF. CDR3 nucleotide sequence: TGTGCCAGCAGTTACGGGTCTCCCGGGGCCAACGTCCTGACTTTC.

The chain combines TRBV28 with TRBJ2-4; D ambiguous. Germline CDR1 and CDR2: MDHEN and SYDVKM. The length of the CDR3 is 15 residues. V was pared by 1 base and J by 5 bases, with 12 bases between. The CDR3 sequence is CASSLLSANQNIQYF. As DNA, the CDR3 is TGTGCCAGCAGTTTATTATCAGCCAATCAAAACATTCAGTACTTC.

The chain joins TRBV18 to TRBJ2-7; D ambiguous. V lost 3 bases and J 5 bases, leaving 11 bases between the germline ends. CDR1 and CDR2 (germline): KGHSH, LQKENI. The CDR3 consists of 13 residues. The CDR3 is CASSPRLEHEQYF. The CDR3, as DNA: TGTGCCAGCTCACCCAGGCTAGAACACGAGCAGTACTTC.

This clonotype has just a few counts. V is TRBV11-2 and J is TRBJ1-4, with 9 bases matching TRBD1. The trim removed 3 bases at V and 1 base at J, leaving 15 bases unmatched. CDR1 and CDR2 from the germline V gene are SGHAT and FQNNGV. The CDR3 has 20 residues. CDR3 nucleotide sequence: TGTGCCAGCAGCTTTCTCTCATCTAGGACAGGGGCCTTAACTAATGAAAAACTGTTTTTT. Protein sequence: CASSFLSSRTGALTNEKLFF. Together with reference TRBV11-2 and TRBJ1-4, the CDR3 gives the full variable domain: EAGVAQSPRYKIIEKRQSVAFWCNPISGHATLYWYQQILGQGPKLLIQFQNNGVVDDSQLPKDRFSAERLKGVDSTLKIQPAKLEDSAVYLCASSFLSSRTGALTNEKLFFGSGTQLSVL.

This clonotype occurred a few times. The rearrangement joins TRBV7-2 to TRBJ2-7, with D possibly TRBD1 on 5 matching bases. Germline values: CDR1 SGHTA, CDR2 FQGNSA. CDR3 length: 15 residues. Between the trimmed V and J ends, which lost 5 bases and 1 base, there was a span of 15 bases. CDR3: CASSPGHTNSYEQYF. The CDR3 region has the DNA TGTGCCAGCAGCCCCGGACATACCAATTCCTACGAGCAGTACTTC.

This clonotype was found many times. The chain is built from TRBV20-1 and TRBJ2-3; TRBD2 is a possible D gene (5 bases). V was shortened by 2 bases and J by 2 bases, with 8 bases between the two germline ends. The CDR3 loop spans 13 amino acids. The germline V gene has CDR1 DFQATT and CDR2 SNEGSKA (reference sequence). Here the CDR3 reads CSARPGITDTQYF. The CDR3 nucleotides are TGCAGTGCTAGACCGGGAATCACAGATACGCAGTATTTT.

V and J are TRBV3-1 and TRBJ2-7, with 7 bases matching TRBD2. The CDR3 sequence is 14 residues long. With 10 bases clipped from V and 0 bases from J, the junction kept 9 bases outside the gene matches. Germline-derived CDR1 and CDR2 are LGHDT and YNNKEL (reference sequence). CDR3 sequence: CAIPPGGGSYEQYF. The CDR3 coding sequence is TGTGCCATACCCCCGGGCGGGGGCTCCTACGAGCAGTACTTC.

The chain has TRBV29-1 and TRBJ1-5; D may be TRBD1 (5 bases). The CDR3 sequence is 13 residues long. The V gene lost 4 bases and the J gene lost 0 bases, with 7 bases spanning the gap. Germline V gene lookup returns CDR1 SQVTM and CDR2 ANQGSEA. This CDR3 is CSVARGSNQPQHF. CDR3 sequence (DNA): TGCAGCGTTGCAAGGGGTAGCAATCAGCCCCAGCATTTT.

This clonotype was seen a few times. CDR3 sequence reads: CASSLGGALREKLFF. CDR3 nucleotides: TGTGCCAGCAGCTTAGGTGGCGCTCTCCGAGAAAAACTGTTTTTT. V usage is TRBV7-2 and J usage is TRBJ1-4; D is unresolved. Trimming took off 1 base at V and 8 bases at J, with 14 bases between the two ends. Germline V gene lookup returns CDR1 SGHTA and CDR2 FQGNSA. The CDR3 has 15 residues.

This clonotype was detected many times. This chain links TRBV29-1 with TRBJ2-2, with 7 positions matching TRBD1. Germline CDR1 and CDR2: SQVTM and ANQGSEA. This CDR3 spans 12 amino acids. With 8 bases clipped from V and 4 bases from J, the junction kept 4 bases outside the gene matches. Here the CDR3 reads CSSGQATGELFF. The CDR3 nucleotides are TGCAGCTCCGGACAGGCCACCGGGGAGCTGTTTTTT.